The 5 T cell receptor beta chains in this list originate from one sample, sequenced in a study of blood T cell repertoires in COVID-19. The protocol was immunoSEQ multiplex PCR, while the TCRdb copy is restricted to in-frame clones and leaves out a portion. The sample has about 150,000 clones, 85% to 90% seen once. Sequenced sample: peripheral blood. The origin of the receptors is a man aged 45-65 years who had recovered from COVID-19.

The rearrangement uses TRBV2 and TRBJ1-4; D call uncertain. V lost 2 bases and J lost 6, with 7 bases in between. Germline CDR1 is SNHLY and CDR2 is FYNNEI. This CDR3 spans 13 amino acids. CDR3 loop: CASSEWADEKLFF. In nucleotides, the CDR3 is TGTGCCAGCAGTGAATGGGCAGATGAAAAACTGTTTTTT.

In its sample, this clone is medium-sized (0.01 to 0.1%). The gene calls are TRBV19 and TRBJ2-7; 7 bases match TRBD2. CDR1 is LNHDA, CDR2 SQIVND, per germline (reference sequence). This CDR3 comprises 16 residues. Germline trimming cut 4 bases from V and 2 bases from J; bases unmatched to any gene: 11. In nucleotides, the CDR3 is TGTGCCAGTAGTACCGATTGGGGGGGTTTGACCTACGAGCAGTACTTC. It codes for CASSTDWGGLTYEQYF.

This clone was found many times. This rearrangement joins TRBV7-9 to TRBJ2-7, with 9 bases that match TRBD2. Germline values: CDR1 SEHNR, CDR2 FQNEAQ (reference sequence). There are 18 residues in the CDR3. Losses at the gene ends were 5 bases for V and 2 bases for J; bases not matched to a gene: 16. CDR3 residues: CASSATGTSIHRAYEQYF. The CDR3 DNA reads as TGTGCCAGCAGCGCCACCGGGACTAGCATTCACAGGGCCTACGAGCAGTACTTC.

This chain connects TRBV4-1 to TRBJ2-7; 13 nucleotides match TRBD2. The germline V gene encodes CDR1 MGHRA and CDR2 YSYEKL. CDR3 length equals 16 residues. V shed 3 bases and J 3 bases; nucleotides not matched to a gene: 5. The CDR3 bases are TGCGCCAGCAGCCAGCGATGGACTAGCGGGAGCTACGAGCAGTACTTC. Encoded protein: CASSQRWTSGSYEQYF.

With regard to this clone: An end of the junction differs from the germline gene, which may be a read error. The V and J genes are TRBV5-1 and TRBJ2-2; D gene ambiguous. CDR1 is SGHRS, CDR2 YFSETQ, per germline. This CDR3 contains 14 residues. This chain's CDR3 is CASSPGSNTRELFF. For the CDR3, the DNA is TGCGCCAGCAGCCCAGGATCGAACACCAGGGAGCTGTTTTTT.